These 26 T cell receptor beta chains were all obtained from the same sample, sequenced in a study of T cells expressing NK-cell markers (dated by TCRdb to about 2020). Library prep was done by 5' RACE. The sequencer listed for this sample is Illumina HiSeq 2000. TCRdb reprocessed the reads, so every CDR3 protein sequence counts as one entry and DNA is not shown. This sample's table has entries for some 340,000 distinct CDR3 sequences. The ten largest account for around 4.9% of the sample. The sample taken for sequencing was blood T cells: a sorted CD56 or NKG2C T cell subset, CD4+ or CD8+ T cells, or bulk PBMC T cells (not recorded which). The receptors stem from a man between 18 and 69 years old in good health.

The J gene is TRBJ1-5, the V gene TRBV12-3 or TRBV12-4. This CDR3 has 12 residues. The CDR3 here is CASRGSNQPQHF.

V usage is TRBV3-1 and J usage is TRBJ1-2; TCRdb calls TRBD1, which cannot be checked without DNA. The CDR3 totals 16 residues. Germline CDR1 reads LGHDT; CDR2 reads YNNKEL (reference sequence). The CDR3 is CASSPDVGRGNYGYTF. The full variable domain, rest sourced from reference TRBV3-1 and TRBJ1-2, is DTAVSQTPKYLVTQMGNDKSIKCEQNLGHDTMYWYKQDSKKFLKIMFSYNNKELIINETVPNRFSPKSPDKAHLNLHINSLELGDSAVYFCASSPDVGRGNYGYTFGSGTRLTVV.

The gene calls are TRBV9 and TRBJ2-1; TCRdb calls TRBD2, which cannot be checked without DNA. The CDR3 sequence is 16 residues long. In germline, CDR1 is SGDLS, CDR2 YYNGEE. CDR3: CASSIRTSGTYNEQFF.

This chain joins TRBV20-1 and TRBJ2-7. The CDR3 extends over 12 amino acids. The V gene's germline CDR1 is DFQATT and CDR2 SNEGSKA (reference sequence). The CDR3 loop reads CSGLKESYEQYF.

The rearrangement joins TRBV14 to TRBJ1-1; the TRBD1 assignment by TCRdb is unverifiable without DNA. The germline V gene encodes CDR1 SGHDN and CDR2 FVKESK. This CDR3 has 16 amino acids. The chain's CDR3 is CASSRGGGVMNTEAFF.

The V and J genes are TRBV6-1 and TRBJ1-2. The germline V gene has CDR1 MNHNS and CDR2 SASEGT. The CDR3 sequence is 14 residues long. The chain's CDR3 is CASGGGVNVYGYTF.

The J gene is TRBJ2-1, the V gene TRBV12-5; TCRdb designates TRBD1, a call that cannot be tested without DNA. CDR1 and CDR2 from the germline V gene are LGHNT and FRNRAP. This CDR3 has 14 amino acids. CDR3 region: CASGYGREYNEQFF.

The CDR3 loop is CASRPGGAGDEQFF. V and J are TRBV28 and TRBJ2-1; TCRdb lists TRBD1, though no DNA is available to test this call. CDR1 is MDHEN, CDR2 SYDVKM, per germline. CDR3 size: 14 residues.

J is TRBJ2-6 and V is TRBV6-2 or TRBV6-3. The CDR3 consists of 21 residues. The germline V gene has CDR1 MNHEY and CDR2 SVGEGT. CDR3 protein: CASSYSRYWYGPRSGANVLTF.

The gene calls are TRBV7-3 and TRBJ1-6. Germline CDR1 SGHTA, CDR2 FQGTGA. The CDR3 contains 13 residues. CDR3 sequence reads: CASSLSRGSPLHF.

This sequence joins TRBV30 and TRBJ2-1. This CDR3 contains 16 residues. Germline V gives CDR1 GTSNPN, CDR2 SVGIG (reference sequence). CDR3 sequence: CAWRKVGQSGSNEQFF.

The rearrangement uses TRBV4-2 and TRBJ1-4. The germline CDR1 and CDR2 sequences are LGHNA and YNFKEQ. This CDR3 region has 19 residues. The CDR3 sequence: CASSQDSATFLVTNEKLFF.

The CDR3 region is CASSLARVRGPEFF. The chain employs TRBV7-2 and TRBJ2-1. The germline V gene encodes CDR1 SGHTA and CDR2 FQGNSA. The CDR3 spans 14 residues.

V and J are TRBV29-1 and TRBJ2-5; TCRdb calls TRBD1, which cannot be checked without DNA. CDR3 length: 18 residues. CDR1 and CDR2 from the germline V gene are SQVTM and ANQGSEA. The CDR3 spells CSVEDRAGQGLGWETQYF.

V and J are TRBV7-8 and TRBJ2-2; the D gene TCRdb calls, TRBD1, cannot be checked with no DNA. Germline V lookup: CDR1 SGHVS, CDR2 FQNEAQ. This CDR3 is 20 amino acids long. The CDR3 here is CASSFPRRDRWRGNTGELFF.

The rearrangement links TRBV12-3 or TRBV12-4 to TRBJ2-7; with no DNA, the TCRdb D assignment of TRBD1 cannot be verified. This CDR3 has 15 residues. CDR3: CASRGRAGGDYEQYF.

The rearrangement links TRBV19 to TRBJ2-4; the TCRdb call, TRBD2, lacks DNA for checking. The CDR3 covers 18 residues. Germline loops: CDR1 LNHDA, CDR2 SQIVND (reference sequence). The CDR3 sequence: CASSPKRGGGQGKNIQYF.

CDR3 region: CASSPPEGRETQYF. The chain employs TRBV18 and TRBJ2-5. The CDR3 loop spans 14 amino acids. The germline gives CDR1 KGHSH, CDR2 LQKENI.

V and J are TRBV6-1 and TRBJ2-1. The CDR3 sequence is 13 residues long. Germline CDR1 reads MNHNS; CDR2 reads SASEGT. CDR3 residues: CASSTEVFGEQFF.

The chain employs TRBV5-1 and TRBJ2-1; TCRdb selects TRBD1, and the lack of DNA leaves this call unchecked. The length of the CDR3 is 16 residues. In germline, CDR1 is SGHRS, CDR2 YFSETQ. The CDR3 spells CASSPRTPAIYNEQFF. Full variable domain (rest looked up from reference TRBV5-1 and TRBJ2-1): KAGVTQTPRYLIKTRGQQVTLSCSPISGHRSVSWYQQTPGQGLQFLFEYFSETQRNKGNFPGRFSGRQFSNSRSEMNVSTLELGDSALYLCASSPRTPAIYNEQFFGPGTRLTVL.

This CDR3 reads CSAQAPLGQGHRSPLHF. J is TRBJ1-6 and V is TRBV20-1; TCRdb names TRBD1, which stays unverified in the absence of DNA. Germline-derived CDR1 and CDR2 are DFQATT and SNEGSKA (reference sequence). This CDR3 is built from 17 residues.

The genes are TRBV9 and TRBJ1-1; TCRdb returns TRBD1, unconfirmable since there is no DNA. Per the germline V gene, CDR1 is SGDLS and CDR2 is YYNGEE. The CDR3 totals 14 residues. The CDR3 reads CASSLSADSTEAFF.

V and J are TRBV30 and TRBJ2-7; absent DNA, TCRdb's TRBD1 call cannot be checked. The germline gives CDR1 GTSNPN, CDR2 SVGIG (reference sequence). The CDR3 length is 14 residues. The CDR3 loop reads CAWSRGGVSYEQYF.

The rearrangement uses TRBV20-1 and TRBJ2-7; TCRdb selects TRBD1, and the lack of DNA leaves this call unchecked. Germline V gene data show CDR1 as DFQATT and CDR2 as SNEGSKA (reference sequence). The CDR3 spans 16 residues. CDR3 protein: CSAIAPFRRQFYEQYF.

The CDR3 sequence: CASSLAGRRGTGELFF. The chain uses TRBV5-1 and TRBJ2-2; TCRdb reports TRBD1, a call that lacks DNA to check it against. Germline CDR1 reads SGHRS; CDR2 reads YFSETQ. This CDR3 has 16 residues.

The chain joins TRBV5-1 to TRBJ2-5. The CDR3 sequence is 14 residues long. Germline V CDR1 and CDR2: SGHRS, YFSETQ. This CDR3 is CASSWGRLKETQYF.